The rows below give T cell receptor beta chains drawn from one sample of a study of blood T cell repertoires in COVID-19. Method: immunoSEQ multiplex PCR; TCRdb's copy keeps in-frame clones and lacks some. Of about 160,000 clones in the sample, roughly 81% were seen once. What was sequenced was peripheral blood. These receptors were collected from a woman between 50 and 59 years old with COVID-19, enrolled during active disease. Each CDR3 is given with its conserved first and last residue. The order of the fields is clone size, J gene, D gene, V gene, CDR3 protein, CDR3 DNA. The D gene is left open where the match is weak. The listing skips clone size in some rows; elsewhere it reads once, few, many or a size class.

-	TRBJ2-7	TRBD2	TRBV11-3	CASSYKWPERDYEQYF	TGTGCCAGCAGCTATAAATGGCCCGAGCGGGACTACGAGCAGTACTTC
once	TRBJ2-1	TRBD2	TRBV6-1	CASSEALAGGSYNEQFF	TGTGCCAGCAGTGAAGCACTAGCGGGGGGTTCCTACAATGAGCAGTTCTTC
few	TRBJ2-2	-	TRBV5-6	CASSLNPQKTGGELFF	TGTGCCAGCAGCTTGAACCCTCAGAAAACAGGCGGGGAGCTGTTTTTT
-	TRBJ1-1	-	TRBV29-1	CSANLYTEAFF	TGCAGCGCTAATCTGTACACTGAAGCTTTCTTT
-	TRBJ1-1	-	TRBV10-3	CAISDIMAGVVNTEAFF	TGTGCCATCAGTGATATTATGGCAGGGGTGGTGAACACTGAAGCTTTCTTT
few	TRBJ1-6	-	TRBV20-1	CSASRESPLHF	TGCAGTGCTAGCAGGGAATCACCCCTCCACTTT
-	TRBJ2-5	TRBD1	TRBV18	CASSRTGAQETQYF	TGTGCCAGCTCACGAACAGGGGCCCAAGAGACCCAGTACTTC
-	TRBJ2-5	TRBD1	TRBV10-3	CAISDRTGTTQYF	TGTGCCATCAGTGATAGGACAGGCACGACCCAGTACTTC
-	TRBJ1-5	-	TRBV27	CASSPTGSSNQPQHF	TGTGCCAGCAGTCCGACAGGATCTAGCAATCAGCCCCAGCATTTT
-	TRBJ2-5	TRBD2	TRBV29-1	CSVEGSGGPQETQYF	TGCAGCGTTGAAGGTAGCGGGGGGCCCCAAGAGACCCAGTACTTC
few	TRBJ2-3	TRBD2	TRBV19	CASSIAGRTSWGLDTQYF	TGTGCCAGTAGTATAGCCGGTCGGACTAGCTGGGGTCTTGATACGCAGTATTTT
-	TRBJ2-3	TRBD2	TRBV11-2	CASSSKLAGWGTDTQYF	TGTGCCAGCAGCTCAAAACTAGCGGGTTGGGGCACAGATACGCAGTATTTT
-	TRBJ2-7	-	TRBV20-1	CSASRSGSHEQYF	TGCAGTGCTAGTCGTTCAGGGTCCCACGAGCAGTACTTC
-	TRBJ2-2	-	TRBV18	CASSPNSGADTGELFF	TGTGCCAGCTCACCAAATTCAGGGGCGGACACCGGGGAGCTGTTTTTT
-	TRBJ2-7	-	TRBV10-3	CAISESNTYEQYF	TGTGCCATCAGTGAGTCTAATACCTACGAGCAGTACTTC
-	TRBJ2-5	-	TRBV4-1	CASSQDNGRWETQYF	TGCGCCAGCAGCCAAGATAACGGGAGATGGGAGACCCAGTACTTC
-	TRBJ2-3	-	TRBV10-3	CAISERGSGTDTQYF	TGTGCCATCAGTGAGAGAGGGTCAGGCACAGATACGCAGTATTTT
-	TRBJ2-5	-	TRBV6-1	CASSETSGRQETQYF	TGTGCCAGCAGTGAAACTTCGGGGAGACAAGAGACCCAGTACTTC
-	TRBJ2-5	-	TRBV2	CASSEVPTGGETQYF	TGTGCCAGCAGTGAAGTACCGACAGGCGGAGAGACCCAGTACTTC
-	TRBJ2-3	-	TRBV30	CAWTSGTDTQYF	TGTGCCTGGACTAGCGGCACAGATACGCAGTATTTT
-	TRBJ1-1	TRBD1	TRBV4-1	CASSQSLSRDRGKLAFF	TGCGCCAGCAGCCAATCCCTCTCCCGGGACAGGGGTAAGTTGGCTTTCTTT
-	TRBJ2-2	-	TRBV3-1/TRBV3-2	CASSQGTHRVGTGELFF	TGTGCCAGCAGCCAAGGGACTCACCGGGTTGGCACCGGGGAGCTGTTTTTT
-	TRBJ2-5	-	TRBV6-5	CASSFSTGKETQYF	TGTGCCAGCAGTTTCTCGACGGGGAAAGAGACCCAGTACTTC
-	TRBJ1-5	-	TRBV7-6	CASSGTGGNQPQHF	TGTGCCAGCAGCGGGACGGGGGGAAATCAGCCCCAGCATTTT
-	TRBJ2-3	TRBD1	TRBV5-1	CASSSTGSSTDTQYF	TGCGCCAGCAGCTCGACAGGGAGTTCCACAGATACGCAGTATTTT
-	TRBJ1-1	-	TRBV5-1	CASSLGRGGNTEAFF	TGCGCCAGCAGCTTGGGGAGGGGCGGGAACACTGAAGCTTTCTTT
-	TRBJ2-7	TRBD1	TRBV5-4	CASSRDSNSYEQYF	TGTGCCAGCAGCAGGGACAGCAATTCCTACGAGCAGTACTTC
-	TRBJ2-1	TRBD2	TRBV11-1	CASSPRTSGDYEQFF	TGTGCCAGCAGCCCCAGGACTAGCGGGGACTATGAGCAGTTCTTC
once	TRBJ1-5	-	TRBV19	CASSIQDTGGQPQHF	TGTGCCAGTAGTATACAGGACACGGGGGGTCAGCCCCAGCATTTT
-	TRBJ2-7	TRBD2	TRBV15	CATSRDRSGTYEQYF	TGTGCCACCAGCAGAGACCGTAGCGGGACCTACGAGCAGTACTTC
-	TRBJ2-7	TRBD2	TRBV6-5	CASSTLAGGPHEQYF	TGTGCCAGCAGCACCCTTGCGGGGGGGCCTCACGAGCAGTACTTC
-	TRBJ1-1	TRBD1	TRBV7-9	CASSLGQGNTEAFF	TGTGCCAGCAGCCTCGGACAGGGAAACACTGAAGCTTTCTTT
-	TRBJ1-2	-	TRBV28	CASSPALAGLYGYTF	TGTGCCAGCAGCCCAGCCTTGGCAGGTCTCTATGGCTACACCTTC
few	TRBJ1-5	TRBD1	TRBV15	CATSRGQGWEPQHF	TGTGCCACCAGCAGAGGACAGGGGTGGGAGCCCCAGCATTTT
-	TRBJ2-5	-	TRBV2	CASSEIPGSETQYF	TGTGCCAGCAGTGAAATCCCGGGATCGGAGACCCAGTACTTC
few	TRBJ1-2	-	TRBV2	CASRSTGSNYGYTF	TGTGCCAGCAGATCTACAGGGTCCAACTATGGCTACACCTTC
once	TRBJ2-2	-	TRBV6-5	CASSSRGGGAGELFF	TGTGCCAGCAGTTCCCGAGGGGGGGGAGCCGGGGAGCTGTTTTTT
-	TRBJ1-2	-	TRBV15	CATSRDSIMTGEGYTF	TGTGCCACCAGCAGAGATAGCATCATGACGGGGGAGGGCTACACCTTC
-	TRBJ2-2	TRBD1	TRBV25-1	CASSEAYRGHTGELFF	TGTGCCAGCAGTGAAGCCTACAGGGGACACACCGGGGAGCTGTTTTTT
-	TRBJ2-7	-	TRBV6-1	CASSEGYEQYF	TGTGCCAGCAGTGAAGGTTATGAGCAGTACTTC
-	TRBJ2-2	TRBD2	TRBV28	CASSSQAGGPNTGELFF	TGTGCCAGCAGTTCGCAAGCGGGGGGACCGAACACCGGGGAGCTGTTTTTT
-	TRBJ1-5	-	TRBV5-1	CASSPGQFSNQPQHF	TGCGCCAGCAGCCCGGGACAATTTAGCAATCAGCCCCAGCATTTT